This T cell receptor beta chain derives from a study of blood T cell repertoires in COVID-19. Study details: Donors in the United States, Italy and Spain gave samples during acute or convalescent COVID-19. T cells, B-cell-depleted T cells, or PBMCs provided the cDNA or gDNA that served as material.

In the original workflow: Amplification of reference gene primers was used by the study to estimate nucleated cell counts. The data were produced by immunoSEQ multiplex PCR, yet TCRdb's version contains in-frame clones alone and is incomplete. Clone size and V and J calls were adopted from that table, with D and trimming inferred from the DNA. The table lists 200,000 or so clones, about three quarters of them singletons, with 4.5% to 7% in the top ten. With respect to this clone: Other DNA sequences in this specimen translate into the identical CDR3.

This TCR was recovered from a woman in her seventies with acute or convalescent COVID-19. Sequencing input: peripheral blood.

The CDR3: CASSQGATSSYNEQFF. CDR3 coding DNA: TGTGCCAGCAGCCAAGGCGCTACCTCCTCCTACAATGAGCAGTTCTTC. The chain carries TRBV3-1 (or the pseudogene TRBV3-2) and TRBJ2-1; the D is unclear. V was clipped by 1 base and J by 0 bases, with 10 bases between them. The CDR3 extends over 16 amino acids. From germline, CDR1 is LGHDT and CDR2 YNNKEL (reference sequence).